One sample yielded the 18 T cell receptor beta chains listed below, sequenced in a study of T cell responses to AZD1222 COVID-19 vaccine. Only in-frame clones appear in the TCRdb table, and some are missing; sequencing was by immunoSEQ multiplex PCR. The sample carries tens of thousands of clones, 85% to 90% recorded once. The source was peripheral blood, collected on day 0 of MenACWY control vaccination. Every receptor here comes from an adult in good health.

The chain joins TRBV21-1 to TRBJ2-1. TRBV21-1 is described as a pseudogene. The CDR3 consists of 15 residues. The CDR3 DNA reads TGTGCCAGCAGCTCCCCCAATGGGTTCGGCAATGAGCAGTTCTTC. Translation: CASSSPNGFGNEQFF.

On this clone itself: The junction does not match germline at one end; this may be a read error. This chain connects TRBV11-2 to TRBJ2-5; D not certain. The length of the CDR3 is 16 residues. Germline V CDR1 and CDR2: SGHAT, FQNNGV. The CDR3 loop reads CASSFVLEHVQATQYF. CDR3 nucleotide sequence: TGTGCCAGCAGCTTTGTTCTGGAACACGTACAAGCGACCCAGTACTTC. Complete variable domain (other parts from reference TRBV11-2 and TRBJ2-5): EAGVAQSPRYKIIEKRQSVAFWCNPISGHATLYWYQQILGQGPKLLIQFQNNGVVDDSQLPKDRFSAERLKGVDSTLKIQPAKLEDSAVYLCASSFVLEHVQATQYFGPGTRLLVL.

This chain links TRBV19 with TRBJ1-3; 8 bases map to TRBD1. The CDR3 extends over 14 amino acids. Germline assignment: CDR1 LNHDA and CDR2 SQIVND (reference sequence). Losses at the gene ends were 9 bases for V and 0 bases for J; bases not matched to a gene: 4. CDR3 sequence reads: CASRDRSSGNTIYF. The CDR3 coding sequence is TGTGCCAGCAGGGACAGGAGCTCTGGAAACACCATATATTTT.

The chain couples TRBV4-1 to TRBJ2-1, with unresolved D. The V end lost 1 base, the J end lost 4 bases, and 14 bases lay between the germline ends. From germline, CDR1 is MGHRA and CDR2 YSYEKL. The CDR3 length is 16 residues. CDR3 protein: CASSQVPRPLYNEQFF. CDR3 bases: TGCGCCAGCAGCCAAGTCCCCAGGCCTCTTTACAATGAGCAGTTCTTC.

The V gene is TRBV6-5, the J gene TRBJ1-1; D call uncertain. The CDR3 loop spans 14 amino acids. Trimming pared 7 bases from V and 0 bases from J, leaving 12 bases between. The V gene's germline CDR1 is MNHEY and CDR2 SVGAGI. The CDR3 loop is CASTGYTLNTEAFF. The CDR3 DNA sequence: TGTGCCAGCACTGGTTACACCCTGAACACTGAAGCTTTCTTT.

The rearrangement uses TRBV5-1 and TRBJ1-3; perhaps TRBD1 as D (6 bases). CDR1 is SGHRS and CDR2 is YFSETQ in the germline V gene. The CDR3 has 14 amino acids. The V end lost 4 bases, the J end lost 0 bases, and 8 bases lay between the germline ends. The CDR3 DNA reads as TGCGCCAGCAGCCTGGACAGCTCTGGAAACACCATATATTTT. This encodes CASSLDSSGNTIYF.

The rearrangement joins TRBV7-6 to TRBJ1-4; D possibly corresponds to TRBD1 (6 bases). Germline loops: CDR1 SGHVS, CDR2 FNYEAQ. There are 15 residues in the CDR3. V was shortened by 5 bases and J by 8 bases, with 18 bases between the two germline ends. The CDR3 nucleotides are TGTGCCAGCAGCCCGATTGCGGAGAGGGGGGAAAAACTGTTTTTT. Its protein product is CASSPIAERGEKLFF.

J is TRBJ2-7 and V is TRBV7-2, with TRBD2 as a possible D gene (6 bases). From germline, CDR1 is SGHTA and CDR2 FQGNSA. The CDR3 sequence is 15 residues long. Between the trimmed V and J ends, which lost 5 bases and 3 bases, there was a span of 17 bases. CDR3 region: CASSGSGGRYYEQYF. The CDR3 nucleotides are TGTGCCAGCAGCGGTAGCGGAGGCAGGTACTACGAGCAGTACTTC.

The chain couples TRBV6-1 to TRBJ2-7, with D tentatively TRBD1 (6 bases). The CDR3 consists of 12 residues. With 2 bases removed from V and 6 bases from J, the gap between germline ends came to 8 bases. Per the germline V gene, CDR1 is MNHNS and CDR2 is SASEGT. CDR3 amino acids: CASSETGTEQYF. The CDR3 DNA follows: TGTGCCAGCAGTGAAACAGGGACCGAGCAGTACTTC.

DNA for the CDR3: TGCGCCAGCAGCCTGACCGGGACAAAAGGTACTGAAGCTTTCTTT. Amino acid sequence: CASSLTGTKGTEAFF. This rearrangement joins TRBV4-3 to TRBJ1-1; D perhaps matches TRBD1 (6 bases). Germline values: CDR1 LGHNA, CDR2 YSLEER. The CDR3 contains 15 residues. V lost 4 bases and J lost 5, with 17 bases in between.

In DNA form, the CDR3 reads TGCAGGGGGCAGTTGATGGATGACGCTTTCTTT. It specifies CRGQLMDDAFF. The chain uses TRBV20-1 and TRBJ1-1; the D gene is possibly TRBD1 (5 bases). The CDR3 has 11 amino acids. Germline V lookup: CDR1 DFQATT, CDR2 SNEGSKA (reference sequence).

The chain has TRBV9 and TRBJ2-7; 8 bases fit TRBD2. CDR1 and CDR2 from the germline V gene are SGDLS and YYNGEE. With V trimmed by 4 bases and J by 2 bases, 8 bases remained unmatched. The CDR3 is 15 amino acids. The CDR3 DNA is TGTGCCAGCAGCTTGAGCGGGGGAGGTACCTACGAGCAGTACTTC. This sequence encodes CASSLSGGGTYEQYF.

The genes are TRBV4-1 and TRBJ1-1, with TRBD1 matching over 7 bases. CDR3 size: 16 residues. Trimming took 0 bases from V and 5 from J; bases not matched to a gene: 9. In germline, CDR1 is MGHRA, CDR2 YSYEKL. This CDR3 reads CASSQEGAGGWTEAFF. The CDR3 bases are TGCGCCAGCAGCCAAGAAGGTGCAGGGGGATGGACTGAAGCTTTCTTT.

J is TRBJ2-7 and V is TRBV7-8, with D unresolved. Germline assignment: CDR1 SGHVS and CDR2 FQNEAQ. The V and J ends lost 1 base and 1 base respectively, with 11 bases between them. CDR3 length equals 15 residues. CDR3 in amino acids: CASSLEGTGSYEQYF. The CDR3 DNA sequence: TGTGCCAGCAGCTTAGAGGGCACTGGGTCCTACGAGCAGTACTTC.

V usage is TRBV6-5 and J usage is TRBJ1-4; D gene ambiguous. The germline V and J ends were trimmed by 10 bases and 3 bases, with 12 bases remaining between them. The CDR3 is 13 residues long. CDR1 is MNHEY and CDR2 is SVGAGI in the germline V gene. CDR3 in DNA: TGTGCCACCCAGGACCCCGCTAATGAAAAACTGTTTTTT. Protein: CATQDPANEKLFF.

The chain combines TRBV5-1 with TRBJ1-6; a weak D match, TRBD1 (6 bases). Germline loops: CDR1 SGHRS, CDR2 YFSETQ. CDR3 length: 19 amino acids. V shed 4 bases and J shed 9 bases, with 29 bases lying between them. CDR3 coding DNA: TGCGCCAGCAGCATCAAGACAGGAGTATCGGTTGGGCAATTTTCACCCCTCCACTTT. Amino acid sequence: CASSIKTGVSVGQFSPLHF.

The chain couples TRBV3-1 (or the pseudogene TRBV3-2) to TRBJ2-7; no definite D call. The CDR3 contains 11 residues. Trimming shortened V by 6 bases and J by 2 bases, and 5 bases separated the two germline ends. Germline assignment: CDR1 LGHDT and CDR2 YNNKEL (reference sequence). The DNA for the CDR3 is TGTGCCAGCAGTCGAACCTACGAGCAGTACTTC. Translation: CASSRTYEQYF.

The V and J genes are TRBV5-1 and TRBJ1-1; possible D gene TRBD1, 5 bases. This CDR3 contains 16 residues. CDR1 and CDR2 (germline): SGHRS, YFSETQ. Trimming shortened V by 0 bases and J by 0 bases, and 12 bases separated the two germline ends. The CDR3 region is CASSLAQGNMNTEAFF. In DNA, the CDR3 is TGCGCCAGCAGCTTGGCTCAGGGAAACATGAACACTGAAGCTTTCTTT.